This record looks at one TCR beta chain sequence and its context. Its antigen is unknown. This entry is derived from a study of identical twins' blood T cells. Study results and caveats: Twin similarity might stem from environmental factors, not only genetics.

Germline V gene lookup returns CDR1 SQVTM and CDR2 ANQGSEA. The ends were cut back, 5 bases at V and 6 bases at J, with 10 bases in the middle. CDR3 size: 12 residues. TCRdb re-called the 5' RACE reads through MiXCR, storing one row per CDR3 protein. The top ten hold more than 5.5% of the sample, which has a few hundred thousand distinct CDR3 sequences, 28% seen once. The chain uses TRBV29-1 and TRBJ2-2; TRBD2 might be the D (5 bases). The clonotype originates from a woman aged 18-49 years in good health. The sequenced sample was PBMCs. The CDR3: CSVRGGAGELFF. DNA for the CDR3: TGCAGCGTTAGAGGAGGTGCCGGGGAGCTGTTTTTT.